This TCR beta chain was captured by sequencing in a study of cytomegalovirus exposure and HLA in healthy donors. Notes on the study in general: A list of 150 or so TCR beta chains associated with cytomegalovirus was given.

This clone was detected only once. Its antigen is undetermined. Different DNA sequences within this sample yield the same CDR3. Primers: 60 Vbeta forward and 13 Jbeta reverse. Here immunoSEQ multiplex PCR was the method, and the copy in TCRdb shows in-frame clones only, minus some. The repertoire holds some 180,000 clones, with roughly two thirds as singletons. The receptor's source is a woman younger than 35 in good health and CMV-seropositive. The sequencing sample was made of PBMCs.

The CDR3 sequence: CASRGEGNQPQHF. The DNA for the CDR3 is TGTGCCAGCAGGGGCGAAGGCAATCAGCCCCAGCATTTT. V usage is TRBV2 and J usage is TRBJ1-5; D gene uncertain. V was clipped by 6 bases and J by 2 bases, with 8 bases between them. The CDR3 contains 13 residues. Germline V gene sequence: CDR1 SNHLY, CDR2 FYNNEI.